This entry lists 20 T cell receptor beta chains sequenced from one sample in a study of regulatory T cells in long-lasting Graves disease. iRepertoire HTBI primers and Arm-PCR of CDR3 regions built TCR beta libraries. MiXCR, applied by TCRdb to the multiplex PCR reads, yields one record per CDR3 protein. The data contain around 500,000 distinct CDR3 sequences, about 16% of them singletons. Time point in this sample: newly diagnosed GD, antithyroid drugs for less than 3 months. From RNA extracted from PBMCs, the TCR library was made. This sample was also put to use in a study of T cells in Graves' hyperthyroidism and ophthalmopathy.

This sample comprised peripheral blood mononuclear cells (PBMCs), obtained at new diagnosis, from a patient treated with antithyroid drugs. Every receptor here comes from a woman aged 40-65 years with Graves disease.

This clonotype was seen only a few times. The genes are TRBV7-6 and TRBJ2-1; 10 bases are a match to TRBD1. CDR3 size: 14 residues. Germline V gene data show CDR1 as SGHVS and CDR2 as FNYEAQ. The V and J ends lost 5 bases and 6 bases, in that order; junction bases with no gene match: 4. The CDR3 DNA is TGTGCCAGCAGCCCAGGACAGGGGGGCAATGAGCAGTTCTTC. This translates into CASSPGQGGNEQFF.

In this sample, this clonotype turned up many times. The chain couples TRBV5-1 to TRBJ1-1; 7 bases map to TRBD1. This CDR3 comprises 15 residues. CDR1 is SGHRS and CDR2 is YFSETQ in the germline V gene. V shed 2 bases and J 4 bases; nucleotides not matched to a gene: 8. The CDR3 region has the DNA TGCGCCAGCAGCTTAGAAGCAACAGGGGCCACTGAAGCTTTCTTT. This gives the protein CASSLEATGATEAFF.

This clonotype was counted many times. The junction does not match germline at one end; this may be a read error. J is TRBJ1-2 and V is TRBV12-3 or TRBV12-4; 7 bases map to TRBD1. This CDR3 region has 15 residues. CDR3 region: CASSPPGQSTSGCTF. CDR3 sequence (DNA): TGTGCCAGCAGCCCCCCGGGACAGTCTACCTCCGGCTGCACCTTC.

The J gene is TRBJ2-3, the V gene TRBV20-1; D remains unclear. CDR3 length equals 13 residues. CDR1 is DFQATT and CDR2 is SNEGSKA in the germline V gene (reference sequence). V lost 2 bases to trimming and J lost 2 bases, with 8 bases between them. The chain's CDR3 is CSARSDNTDTQYF. CDR3 in DNA: TGCAGTGCTAGAAGCGACAACACAGATACGCAGTATTTT.

This clonotype was observed a few times. The CDR3 ends on some other residue instead of the conserved phenylalanine or tryptophan, so this is likely a read error. The chain joins TRBV2 to TRBJ2-1; TRBD2 aligns across 11 bases. Looked up from germline, CDR1 is SNHLY and CDR2 is FYNNEI. V gave up 2 bases and J gave up 9 bases; unmatched junction bases: 6. This CDR3 has 15 amino acids. Here the CDR3 reads CASSERLAGGFEQFL. The CDR3 bases are TGTGCCAGCAGTGAACGGCTAGCGGGGGGTTTTGAGCAGTTCCTC.

This clonotype was recorded many times. The chain recombines TRBV12-5 with TRBJ1-4; tentatively, D is TRBD1 (6 bases). Germline CDR1 LGHNT, CDR2 FRNRAP. Trimming shortened V by 3 bases and J by 0 bases, and 14 bases separated the two germline ends. There are 17 residues in the CDR3. CDR3 in DNA: TGTGCTAGTGGTTTTCAGACAGGTCCTCCAACTAATGAAAAACTGTTTTTT. Protein product: CASGFQTGPPTNEKLFF. Complete variable domain (other parts from reference TRBV12-5 and TRBJ1-4): DARVTQTPRHKVTEMGQEVTMRCQPILGHNTVFWYRQTMMQGLELLAYFRNRAPLDDSGMPKDRFSAEMPDATLATLKIQPSEPRDSAVYFCASGFQTGPPTNEKLFFGSGTQLSVL.

V and J are TRBV2 and TRBJ2-3; D is ambiguous. CDR1 and CDR2 (germline): SNHLY, FYNNEI. Trimming took 1 base from V and 2 from J, leaving 10 bases between them. The CDR3 loop spans 15 amino acids. The CDR3 nucleotides are TGTGCCAGCAGTGAAGATGTGGCGAACACAGATACGCAGTATTTT. Translation: CASSEDVANTDTQYF.

There are many counts of this clonotype. The DNA for the CDR3 is TGTGCCAGCAGAACCGGGACCAACCGGGAGACCCAGTACTTC. Protein: CASRTGTNRETQYF. The chain has TRBV12-3 or TRBV12-4 and TRBJ2-5; D might be TRBD1 or TRBD2, each matching 5 bases. V lost 6 bases and J lost 5, with 16 bases in between. The CDR3 is 14 residues long.

In its sample, this clonotype was seen a few times. The rearrangement links TRBV2 to TRBJ2-1; 9 positions agree with TRBD1. The CDR3 spans 14 residues. The trim removed 5 bases at V and 8 bases at J, leaving 7 bases unmatched. The germline CDR1 and CDR2 sequences are SNHLY and FYNNEI. CDR3 in DNA: TGTGCCAGCAGTCCCCGCCGGGACAGGGATGAGCAGTTCTTC. Its translation: CASSPRRDRDEQFF.

The chain has TRBV20-1 and TRBJ2-5; D is tentatively TRBD1 or TRBD2 (5 bases each). The CDR3 runs 14 residues. Germline V lookup: CDR1 DFQATT, CDR2 SNEGSKA (reference sequence). Trimming pared 0 bases from V and 4 bases from J, leaving 12 bases between. CDR3 protein: CSARDRGTGETQYF. CDR3 nucleotide sequence: TGCAGTGCTAGAGATCGGGGAACAGGAGAGACCCAGTACTTC.

This clonotype has at least ten counts. The V and J genes are TRBV12-3 or TRBV12-4 and TRBJ2-5; TRBD2 matches 7 bases. The CDR3 has 13 amino acids. With 2 bases clipped from V and 5 bases from J, the junction kept 2 bases outside the gene matches. Here the CDR3 DNA reads TGTGCCAGCAGTTTATACGGGGGGGAGACCCAGTACTTC. Translation: CASSLYGGETQYF.

This clonotype has a count of ten or more. V gene TRBV6-1 combines with J gene TRBJ1-1; D may be TRBD1 (5 bases). This CDR3 contains 15 residues. Per germline, CDR1 MNHNS and CDR2 SASEGT. Trimming took 6 bases from V and 3 from J, leaving 17 bases between them. Here the CDR3 reads CASRAFEGGDTEAFF. As DNA, the CDR3 is TGTGCCAGCAGGGCCTTCGAGGGAGGGGACACTGAAGCTTTCTTT.

This clonotype was counted many times. The CDR3 nucleotides read TGTGCCAGCAGGTCTACAGGCGGGGATCAGCCCCAGCATTTT. This gives the protein CASRSTGGDQPQHF. This chain joins TRBV2 and TRBJ1-5, with TRBD1 as a possible D gene (5 bases). Germline CDR1 is SNHLY and CDR2 is FYNNEI. CDR3 length: 14 residues. V was trimmed by 6 bases and J by 5 bases, leaving 14 bases between them.

This clonotype has a handful of counts. This sequence joins TRBV4-1 and TRBJ2-2; D remains ambiguous. The germline V gene encodes CDR1 MGHRA and CDR2 YSYEKL. The CDR3 is 16 amino acids. V lost 1 base and J lost 0, with 9 bases in between. The CDR3 DNA sequence: TGCGCCAGCAGCCAAGGTAGTACGGCGAACACCGGGGAGCTGTTTTTT. The encoded protein is CASSQGSTANTGELFF.

This clonotype was seen ten or more times. This chain connects TRBV12-5 to TRBJ1-5; tentatively, D is TRBD1 (5 bases). The CDR3 runs to 14 residues. Germline CDR1 is LGHNT and CDR2 is FRNRAP. V dropped 6 bases and J dropped 4 bases, with 13 bases sitting between them. The CDR3 nucleotides read TGTGCTAGTGGGCCGGGGCATCTTAATCAGCCCCAGCATTTT. It yields the protein CASGPGHLNQPQHF.

This clonotype was seen repeatedly, ten times or more. At one of its ends the junction is not consistent with the germline gene, which may arise from a read error. The genes are TRBV3-1 and TRBJ2-1; the D is unclear. This CDR3 is 11 amino acids long. The germline CDR1 and CDR2 sequences are LGHDT and YNNKEL (reference sequence). The CDR3 DNA sequence: TGTGCCAGCAACCAACGTGGTGAGCAGTTCTTC. Its protein product is CASNQRGEQFF.

This clonotype showed up many times. This sequence joins TRBV3-1 and TRBJ1-1; D remains unclear. This CDR3 spans 16 amino acids. Germline CDR1 is LGHDT and CDR2 is YNNKEL (reference sequence). V was cut by 1 base and J by 0 bases, with 12 bases left in between. CDR3 bases: TGTGCCAGCAGCCAAGGAAAGGGAGGGTTGAACACTGAAGCTTTCTTT. This codes for CASSQGKGGLNTEAFF. Based on the CDR3 plus reference TRBV3-1 and TRBJ1-1, the full variable domain is DTAVSQTPKYLVTQMGNDKSIKCEQNLGHDTMYWYKQDSKKFLKIMFSYNNKELIINETVPNRFSPKSPDKAHLNLHINSLELGDSAVYFCASSQGKGGLNTEAFFGQGTRLTVV.

The chain is built from TRBV12-3 or TRBV12-4 and TRBJ1-1, with a weak D call TRBD1 (6 bases). V lost 7 bases and J lost 1, with 16 bases in between. This CDR3 is 15 amino acids long. The CDR3 DNA follows: TGTGCCAGCAACACCCCGGGACACCCGAACACTGAAGCTTTCTTT. Its protein is CASNTPGHPNTEAFF.

As to this clonotype: A read error may be the cause here, since a much bigger clone is one base away. The chain joins TRBV7-6 to TRBJ2-7, with 9 bases fitting TRBD1. CDR1 SGHVS and CDR2 FNYEAQ come from the germline V gene. This CDR3 contains 14 residues. Here the CDR3 DNA reads TGTGCCAGCAGCGAGGGACAGGGCCCCACCGAGCAGCACTTC. Encoded protein: CASSEGQGPTEQHF. Supplemented by reference TRBV7-6 and TRBJ2-7, the full variable domain reads GAGVSQSPRYKVTKRGQDVALRCDPISGHVSLYWYRQALGQGPEFLTYFNYEAQQDKSGLPNDRFSAERPEGSISTLTIQRTEQRDSAMYRCASSEGQGPTEQHFGPGTRLTVT.

Ten or more counts support this clonotype. The J gene is TRBJ2-2, the V gene TRBV2, with 8 nucleotides matching TRBD2. This CDR3 region has 14 residues. Germline V CDR1 and CDR2: SNHLY, FYNNEI. V was pared by 3 bases and J by 6 bases, with 3 bases of the junction left unmatched. CDR3 bases: TGTGCCAGCAGTGAGAGACTAGCGCCCGGGGAGCTGTTTTTT. This encodes CASSERLAPGELFF.